The T cell receptor (beta chain) under discussion was sequenced for a study of T-cell memory formation after mild COVID-19. This clonotype was seen a few times. What it binds is unknown. Study results and limitations: The main location of contracting CD4+ clones was CM and EM, and that of contracting CD8+ clones was EMRA.

Constant-segment-primed 5'RACE gave TCR alpha and TCR beta cDNA libraries with sample barcodes and UMIs. A single record per CDR3 protein comes from TCRdb applying MiXCR to the 5' RACE reads. Of approximately 99,000 distinct CDR3 sequences listed, 15% to 20% are singletons. Germline V lookup: CDR1 ENHRY, CDR2 SYGVKD. The CDR3 runs to 16 residues. The V gene lost 2 bases and the J gene lost 1 base, with 14 bases spanning the gap. The chain has TRBV10-3 and TRBJ1-1; D is undetermined. The TCR comes from a man younger than 30 who had mild COVID-19 (a few samples of this study predate the infection). Cell type and time point are not known. The sample comprised PBMCs or a T cell subset sorted from them (not recorded which). CDR3 bases: TGTGCCATCAGTGAGGGAGGTGGCGCGGGGAACACTGAAGCTTTCTTT. Its protein is CAISEGGGAGNTEAFF.